The 25 T cell receptor beta chains presented below share a single source sample, sequenced in a study of cytomegalovirus exposure and HLA in healthy donors. TCRdb keeps only in-frame clones here, not all; method: immunoSEQ multiplex PCR. The table has around 300,000 clones, 70% to 90% seen once. The sample consisted of PBMCs. Every receptor here comes from a young woman in good health and CMV-seronegative.

This sequence joins TRBV28 and TRBJ1-1, with 7 positions matching TRBD1. Germline trimming cut 6 bases from V and 3 bases from J; bases unmatched to any gene: 4. Germline V gene data show CDR1 as MDHEN and CDR2 as SYDVKM. The CDR3 runs 13 residues. CDR3 nucleotide sequence: TGTGCCAGCAGACGACAGGGAGACACTGAAGCTTTCTTT. Protein: CASRRQGDTEAFF. The full variable domain, rest sourced from reference TRBV28 and TRBJ1-1, is DVKVTQSSRYLVKRTGEKVFLECVQDMDHENMFWYRQDPGLGLRLIYFSYDVKMKEKGDIPEGYSVSREKKERFSLILESASTNQTSMYLCASRRQGDTEAFFGQGTRLTVV.

The count of this clone is one. The chain links TRBV15 to TRBJ1-2; 8 bases match TRBD1. CDR1 is LNHNV and CDR2 is YYDKDF in the germline V gene (reference sequence). The CDR3 is made up of 15 amino acids. Trimming took 0 bases from V and 4 from J; bases not matched to a gene: 4. CDR3 protein: CATSRDYRGAYGYTF. CDR3 DNA: TGTGCCACCAGCAGAGACTACAGGGGGGCCTATGGCTACACCTTC.

The J gene is TRBJ2-3, the V gene TRBV7-2; 11 bases are a match to TRBD2. Germline V gene sequence: CDR1 SGHTA, CDR2 FQGNSA. V was pared by 10 bases and J by 6 bases, with 6 bases of the junction left unmatched. The CDR3 runs to 13 residues. CDR3 region: CATLAGALDTQYF. Here the CDR3 DNA reads TGTGCCACACTAGCGGGAGCCCTGGATACGCAGTATTTT.

The J gene is TRBJ2-1, the V gene TRBV5-1; 8 bases map to TRBD2. The junction had 3 bases not matched to a gene; V was cut back by 4 bases and J by 6 bases. The germline V gene encodes CDR1 SGHRS and CDR2 YFSETQ. This CDR3 has 13 amino acids. CDR3 protein: CASSREGLNEQFF. In DNA, the CDR3 is TGCGCCAGCAGCCGGGAGGGCCTCAATGAGCAGTTCTTC.

The J gene is TRBJ2-1, the V gene TRBV7-9; 9 nucleotides match TRBD2. Germline CDR1 is SEHNR and CDR2 is FQNEAQ (reference sequence). The V and J ends lost 3 bases and 6 bases, in that order; junction bases with no gene match: 6. The CDR3 has 15 amino acids. CDR3 region: CASSFATSGLNEQFF. As DNA, the CDR3 is TGTGCCAGCAGCTTCGCGACTAGCGGACTCAATGAGCAGTTCTTC.

The chain recombines TRBV7-9 with TRBJ2-3; tentative D call: TRBD2 (5 bases). Germline CDR1 reads SEHNR; CDR2 reads FQNEAQ (reference sequence). V dropped 5 bases and J dropped 0 bases, with 18 bases sitting between them. The CDR3 runs to 17 residues. The CDR3 DNA reads TGTGCCAGCAGCCAACTCTGGCGGGCCTCTAGCACAGATACGCAGTATTTT. It specifies CASSQLWRASSTDTQYF.

V and J are TRBV29-1 and TRBJ1-2, with D perhaps matching TRBD1 (6 bases). V was cut by 6 bases and J by 2 bases, with 10 bases left in between. CDR1 and CDR2 from the germline V gene are SQVTM and ANQGSEA. CDR3 length equals 12 residues. The CDR3 spells CSVGQMNYGYTF. The DNA of the CDR3 is TGCAGCGTCGGACAGATGAACTATGGCTACACCTTC.

This clone was seen just once. The chain is built from TRBV30 and TRBJ2-7; maybe TRBD1 (6 bases). Trimming took 3 bases from V and 3 from J, leaving 15 bases between them. The CDR3 sequence is 14 residues long. Looked up from germline, CDR1 is GTSNPN and CDR2 is SVGIG (reference sequence). CDR3 DNA: TGTGCCTGGAGGGACGGCCGGGACATCTACGAGCAGTACTTC. Amino acids: CAWRDGRDIYEQYF.

CDR3 region: CASSYRQVENYGYTF. The CDR3 DNA reads TGCGCCAGCAGTTACCGACAGGTGGAAAACTATGGCTACACCTTC. The genes are TRBV4-3 and TRBJ1-2; D possibly corresponds to TRBD1 (6 bases). CDR1 and CDR2 (germline): LGHNA, YSLEER. V lost 6 bases to trimming and J lost 2 bases, with 16 bases between them. This CDR3 spans 15 amino acids.

The rearrangement uses TRBV5-1 and TRBJ1-3, with 8 bases identical to TRBD1. The CDR3 is 17 residues long. The germline V gene encodes CDR1 SGHRS and CDR2 YFSETQ. V gave up 1 base and J gave up 0 bases; unmatched junction bases: 6. This CDR3 reads CASSLRETGASGNTIYF. The CDR3 DNA reads TGCGCCAGCAGCTTGCGCGAGACAGGGGCCTCTGGAAACACCATATATTTT.

The chain uses TRBV5-1 and TRBJ2-1, with 13 bases matching TRBD2. V lost 4 bases and J lost 6; bases outside the gene matches: 16. CDR3 length equals 19 residues. Germline V gene data show CDR1 as SGHRS and CDR2 as YFSETQ. CDR3 sequence (DNA): TGCGCCAGCAGCCCCGGACTAGCGGGAGCGGGGTACAATGTCAATGAGCAGTTCTTC. This gives the protein CASSPGLAGAGYNVNEQFF.

This clone was seen a few times. The rearrangement links TRBV29-1 to TRBJ2-7; 10 positions agree with TRBD1. The CDR3 has 13 amino acids. V gave up 4 bases and J gave up 7 bases; unmatched junction bases: 7. CDR1 and CDR2 from the germline V gene are SQVTM and ANQGSEA. As DNA, the CDR3 is TGCAGCGTTGTGGGACAGGGGAACGGGGAGCAGTACTTC. Its translation: CSVVGQGNGEQYF.

In DNA, the CDR3 is TGTGCCAGCAGTTATAAGGGGGAGAACTATGGCTACACCTTC. Translation: CASSYKGENYGYTF. The chain combines TRBV6-6 with TRBJ1-2, with D possibly matching TRBD1 (6 bases). V lost 3 bases to trimming and J lost 2 bases, with 10 bases between them. This CDR3 has 14 amino acids. Germline lookup yields CDR1 MNHNY and CDR2 SVGAGI (reference sequence).

The chain employs TRBV10-3 and TRBJ2-7; 7 bases match TRBD1. This CDR3 spans 17 amino acids. CDR1 and CDR2 from the germline V gene are ENHRY and SYGVKD. V lost 7 bases and J lost 1; bases outside the gene matches: 16. The CDR3 region is CAIKKKGTGVLSYEQYF. For the CDR3, the DNA is TGTGCCATCAAGAAAAAGGGTACAGGGGTTCTATCCTACGAGCAGTACTTC.

The chain links TRBV11-3 to TRBJ2-1, with 9 bases fitting TRBD2. J was trimmed by 7 bases and V by 4 bases; bases with no gene match: 5. The CDR3 totals 14 residues. The germline V gene encodes CDR1 SGHNT and CDR2 YENEEA. The CDR3 loop reads CASSSLAGQNEQFF. The DNA of the CDR3 is TGTGCCAGCAGCTCCCTAGCGGGGCAGAATGAGCAGTTCTTC. Combining the CDR3 with reference TRBV11-3 and TRBJ2-1 gives the whole variable domain EAGVVQSPRYKIIEKKQPVAFWCNPISGHNTLYWYLQNLGQGPELLIRYENEEAVDDSQLPKDRFSAERLKGVDSTLKIQPAELGDSAVYLCASSSLAGQNEQFFGPGTRLTVL.

This clone appeared once. This chain connects TRBV14 to TRBJ1-2; the D is unclear. The CDR3 extends over 13 amino acids. Germline V lookup: CDR1 SGHDN, CDR2 FVKESK. V dropped 0 bases and J dropped 7 bases, with 9 bases sitting between them. The chain's CDR3 is CASSQESFRGYTF. DNA of the CDR3: TGTGCCAGCAGCCAAGAATCTTTCCGTGGCTACACCTTC.

A remark on this clone: Additional DNA sequences in this sample encode the identical CDR3. The rearrangement links TRBV7-3 to TRBJ1-2; 8 bases map to TRBD1. The germline V gene encodes CDR1 SGHTA and CDR2 FQGTGA. The ends lost 5 bases at V and 4 bases at J; junction bases unmatched: 6. This CDR3 is 14 amino acids long. The CDR3 sequence: CASSPRDRGYGYTF. The CDR3 nucleotides read TGTGCCAGCAGCCCCCGAGACAGGGGCTATGGCTACACCTTC.

V is TRBV19 and J is TRBJ1-2; 11 bases fit TRBD1. This CDR3 has 15 amino acids. Trimming cost V 6 bases and J 4 bases; bases outside gene matches: 7. Germline CDR1 and CDR2: LNHDA and SQIVND (reference sequence). The CDR3: CASSPGQGASYGYTF. The CDR3 DNA sequence: TGTGCCAGTAGCCCAGGACAGGGGGCGAGCTATGGCTACACCTTC.

The CDR3: CASSYEGARAGELFF. DNA for the CDR3: TGTGCCAGCAGTTACGAGGGGGCGCGGGCCGGGGAGCTGTTTTTT. V is TRBV6-5 and J is TRBJ2-2; the match to TRBD1 covers 7 bases. Germline V gene lookup returns CDR1 MNHEY and CDR2 SVGAGI. Trimming cost V 2 bases and J 6 bases; bases outside gene matches: 6. The CDR3 length is 15 residues.

This clone was observed once. The V call is TRBV6-5, the J call TRBJ2-1; TRBD2 aligns across 8 bases. The junction had 5 bases not matched to a gene; V was cut back by 4 bases and J by 3 bases. The CDR3 is 15 residues long. Germline CDR1 is MNHEY and CDR2 is SVGAGI. Here the CDR3 DNA reads TGTGCCAGCAGTTTTGTAGCGGGGAGCTACAATGAGCAGTTCTTC. As protein: CASSFVAGSYNEQFF.

This chain joins TRBV5-6 and TRBJ1-5; D remains unclear. Germline CDR1 reads SGHDT; CDR2 reads YYEEEE. CDR3 length: 14 residues. V dropped 2 bases and J dropped 11 bases, with 17 bases sitting between them. The CDR3 region is CASSFGVNSRSQHF. The CDR3 nucleotides read TGTGCCAGCAGCTTCGGGGTAAACTCCAGGTCCCAGCATTTT.

The chain recombines TRBV5-4 with TRBJ1-2, with D maybe TRBD1 (5 bases). The V end was cut by 4 bases, the J end by 2 bases, with 12 bases between. Germline V gives CDR1 SGHNT, CDR2 YYREEE (reference sequence). The CDR3 is 14 amino acids. CDR3 protein: CASSAAGLNYGYTF. The CDR3 DNA reads TGTGCCAGCAGCGCAGCGGGGCTCAACTATGGCTACACCTTC.

The gene calls are TRBV19 and TRBJ1-5; D gene uncertain. Trimming pared 4 bases from V and 6 bases from J, leaving 10 bases between. Germline values: CDR1 LNHDA, CDR2 SQIVND (reference sequence). This CDR3 comprises 13 residues. The CDR3: CASSTTTGQPQHF. For the CDR3, the DNA is TGTGCCAGTAGTACCACAACGGGTCAGCCCCAGCATTTT.

The chain carries TRBV6-1 and TRBJ2-1; no reliable D call. CDR3 length equals 12 residues. The germline CDR1 and CDR2 sequences are MNHNS and SASEGT. The germline V and J ends were trimmed by 1 base and 7 bases, with 5 bases remaining between them. The CDR3 is CASSEGRNEQFF. CDR3 nucleotides: TGTGCCAGCAGTGAAGGGAGAAATGAGCAGTTCTTC.

This rearrangement joins TRBV5-1 to TRBJ1-1; unclear D gene. The V gene lost 4 bases and the J gene lost 0 bases, with 13 bases spanning the gap. CDR3 size: 15 residues. The V gene's germline CDR1 is SGHRS and CDR2 YFSETQ. Here the CDR3 reads CASSPAPQMNTEAFF. The DNA of the CDR3 is TGCGCCAGCAGCCCGGCGCCACAGATGAACACTGAAGCTTTCTTT.